The following is a TCR beta chain sequence with its context. The antigen remains unidentified. Sequencing used immunoSEQ multiplex PCR; TCRdb keeps in-frame clones, though not all of them. The table includes roughly 2,000,000 clones, roughly 95% detected once. CD8 cells regarded as naive lacked CD45RO, were positively chosen for CCR7, and omitted terminally differentiated effector memory CD45RA+ cells. All donors were healthy HIV-negative adults lacking recent acute infections or vaccinations. This sample was taken from a study of shared clonotypes between healthy human individuals. About the research overall: With ages of 18 to 49, the donors were a couple of women and three men. A donor's plate count was three for CD4 naive and three for CD4 memory; CD8 naive had two and CD8 memory one. Study observations and caveats: Tissues were not sampled, only blood, and their repertoires likely differ.

The sample comprised naive CD8+ T cells from PBMCs. The sequence came from a man aged 18 to 30 in good health. Some clones in this sample may be carry-over from other donors' samples.

The CDR3 bases are TGCGCCAGCAGCCAAATAGGGCAGGGCCTCTATGGCTACACCTTC. As protein: CASSQIGQGLYGYTF. V and J are TRBV4-1 and TRBJ1-2, with a weak D call TRBD1 (5 bases). The CDR3 is 15 residues long. V was cut by 2 bases and J by 4 bases, with 14 bases left in between. Germline CDR1 MGHRA, CDR2 YSYEKL.